This is a list of T cell receptor beta chains from one sample in a study of cytomegalovirus exposure and HLA in healthy donors. Generated by immunoSEQ multiplex PCR, the TCRdb table keeps only in-frame clones and is missing some. Of about 130,000 clones in the sample, more than 80% were seen once. The sequencing sample was made of PBMCs. Receptors were obtained from a man aged 25 to 40 in good health and CMV-seronegative. The CDR3 runs from the conserved cysteine through the conserved F or W. D genes are given only for firm matches. Clone size appears in some rows only: once, few, many, or a class for an expanded clone.

>TRBD1|TRBJ1-1|TRBV10-3|NA
TGTGCCATCACTATGGACAGGCAGAACACTGAAGCTTTCTTT
CAITMDRQNTEAFF
>TRBD2|TRBJ2-2|TRBV7-8|NA
TGTGCCAGCAGCTTAGCGAGGCTAGCGGCCTACACCGGGGAGCTGTTTTTT
CASSLARLAAYTGELFF
>TRBD1|TRBJ2-1|TRBV20-1|once
TGCAGTGCTGTGACAGGGCATGAGCAGTTCTTC
CSAVTGHEQFF
>NA|TRBJ1-3|TRBV2|NA
TGTGCCAGCAGTGCATTTATAGGGAGAAGGGCTGGAAACACCATATATTTT
CASSAFIGRRAGNTIYF
>TRBD1|TRBJ2-7|TRBV27|NA
TGTGCCAGCAGACGGACAGGGAGGTTCTACGAGCAGTACTTC
CASRRTGRFYEQYF
>NA|TRBJ1-1|TRBV10-1|few
TGCGCCAGCAGTGAGTCCGGGGAGGGGAGGGCCACTGAAGCTTTCTTT
CASSESGEGRATEAFF
>TRBD2|TRBJ2-1|TRBV7-9|NA
TGTGCCAGCAGCTCCACTAGATCCAGCGGGAGATTCGCTGAGCAGTTCTTC
CASSSTRSSGRFAEQFF
>NA|TRBJ2-3|TRBV10-2|NA
TGCGCCAGCAGTGAGTCTGGGGCCAGCACAGATACGCAGTATTTT
CASSESGASTDTQYF
>NA|TRBJ1-3|TRBV30|NA
TGTGCCTGGAGTGCAGTTTTCGGAAACACCATATATTTT
CAWSAVFGNTIYF
>NA|TRBJ1-1|TRBV7-9|NA
TGTGCCAGCAGCTTAGCGATTGATAGTCCCAAGAACACTGAAGCTTTCTTT
CASSLAIDSPKNTEAFF
>NA|TRBJ2-1|TRBV7-3|once
TGTGCCAGCAGCTCCACCCAACACCCCTCCTACAATGAGCAGTTCTTC
CASSSTQHPSYNEQFF
>TRBD1|TRBJ2-5|TRBV28|NA
TGTGCCAGCAGTAACAGGGGGCTACAAGAGACCCAGTACTTC
CASSNRGLQETQYF
>TRBD1|TRBJ2-7|TRBV27|NA
TGTGCCAGCAGTACCGGGACAGGGGGCGATCTAGCGGGAGTTTGGGAGCAGTACTTC
CASSTGTGGDLAGVWEQYF
>TRBD1|TRBJ1-1|TRBV19|few
TGTGCCAGTAGGGTCGGGGACAGGGGTCAATACACTGAAGCTTTCTTT
CASRVGDRGQYTEAFF
>NA|TRBJ1-2|TRBV15|NA
TGTGCCACCAGCAGAGTAGAACCGGGGAGCTACACCTTC
CATSRVEPGSYTF
>NA|TRBJ2-1|TRBV7-3|NA
TGTGCCAGCAGCCTCCAGACTAGCAATGAGCAGTTCTTC
CASSLQTSNEQFF
>TRBD2|TRBJ2-1|TRBV28|NA
TGTGCCAGCAGTTACCCCGTTTTAGCGGGAGGTAACAATGAGCAGTTCTTC
CASSYPVLAGGNNEQFF
>TRBD1|TRBJ2-5|TRBV13|once
TGTGCCAGCAGCTTAGGGACAGGGGGCACGGGGACCCAGTACTTC
CASSLGTGGTGTQYF
>TRBD2|TRBJ2-2|TRBV6-1|NA
TGTGCCAGCAGTGAACTAGCGGGAGGCACCGGGGAGCTGTTTTTT
CASSELAGGTGELFF
>NA|TRBJ1-1|TRBV9|few
TGTGCCAGCAGCGGTCAGTCGAACACTGAAGCTTTCTTT
CASSGQSNTEAFF
>NA|TRBJ1-4|TRBV28|NA
TGTGCCAGCAGCCGACCGACCGTAGCGGGAAAACTGTTTTTT
CASSRPTVAGKLFF
>NA|TRBJ2-1|TRBV27|NA
TGTGCCAGCAGTTTGAGGACGGGAGTGTGGAATGAGCAGTTCTTC
CASSLRTGVWNEQFF
>NA|TRBJ1-4|TRBV7-9|NA
TGTGCCAGCAGCCTCGGGGGTTATGAAAAACTGTTTTTT
CASSLGGYEKLFF
>TRBD2|TRBJ2-7|TRBV10-1|NA
TGCGCCAGCAGTGGACCTGGACTAGCGGGAGAGCGAGAGCAGTACTTC
CASSGPGLAGEREQYF
>NA|TRBJ1-4|TRBV7-9|NA
TGTGCCAGCAGTTACGTAGACACGGGAGCAACTAATGAAAAACTGTTTTTT
CASSYVDTGATNEKLFF
>NA|TRBJ1-1|TRBV11-2|NA
TGTGCCAGCAGCCATACCTTAGGGGCCAATGAAGCTTTCTTT
CASSHTLGANEAFF
>TRBD1|TRBJ1-2|TRBV5-1|NA
TGCGCCAGCAGCTTGGGACAGGGGAGCTATGGCTACCCCTTC
CASSLGQGSYGYPF
>NA|TRBJ2-1|TRBV5-6|NA
TGTGCCAGCAGCTTGGTTAGTCGGTTTGCTGGCAATGAGCAGTTCTTC
CASSLVSRFAGNEQFF
>NA|TRBJ1-2|TRBV6-5|NA
TGTGCCAGCAGTTACTCGTCGTCACAGGGAGCCTATGGCTACCCCTTC
CASSYSSSQGAYGYPF
>TRBD1|TRBJ1-2|TRBV19|NA
TGTGCCAGTAGTATCGGGACAGGGGAAGGAGACTATGGCTACACCTTC
CASSIGTGEGDYGYTF
>NA|TRBJ2-1|TRBV5-8|once
TGTGCCAGCAGCTTAACAGGGAATGAGCAGTTCTTC
CASSLTGNEQFF
>TRBD1|TRBJ2-7|TRBV5-8|NA
TGTGCCAGCCGACGGACAGGGGGCTCCTACGAGCAGTACTTC
CASRRTGGSYEQYF
>NA|TRBJ2-2|TRBV11-2|NA
TGTGCCAGCAGCTTCCCTACGAACACCGGGGAGCTGTTTTTT
CASSFPTNTGELFF
>NA|TRBJ2-7|TRBV5-1|few
TGCGCCAGCAGCTTGGCCCTGCAGTATATCTACGAGCAGTACTTC
CASSLALQYIYEQYF
>NA|TRBJ2-5|TRBV18|NA
TGTGCCAGCTCATCGACTAGCCAAGAGACCCAGTACTTC
CASSSTSQETQYF
>NA|TRBJ2-1|TRBV5-1|NA
TGCGCCAGCAGCTTTAATCGCGAACCCTACAATGAGCAGTTCTTC
CASSFNREPYNEQFF
>NA|TRBJ2-7|TRBV28|NA
TGTGCCAGCAGTTACAGCTCCTACGAGCAGTACTTC
CASSYSSYEQYF
>NA|TRBJ2-1|TRBV28|NA
TGTGCCAGCAGTTTTCCCGGTGAGCAGTTCTTC
CASSFPGEQFF
>TRBD2|TRBJ2-3|TRBV6-1|NA
TGTGCCAGCAGTGAATTGCCGCGGACTAGCGGGAGGCCCCCCACAGATACGCAGTATTTT
CASSELPRTSGRPPTDTQYF
>TRBD1|TRBJ2-7|TRBV9|NA
TGTGCCAGCAGCCTAGGGACAGGGTACACCTACGAGCAGTACTTC
CASSLGTGYTYEQYF
>TRBD2|TRBJ2-1|TRBV29-1|NA
TGCAGCGTTGATGGGACTAGCGCTCACAATGAGCAGTTCTTC
CSVDGTSAHNEQFF
>TRBD1|TRBJ2-7|TRBV6-6|few
TGTGCCAGCAAGACCCTAACAGGGGGCGAGGACGAGCAGTACTTC
CASKTLTGGEDEQYF
>TRBD1|TRBJ1-1|TRBV19|once
TGTGCCAGTAGATCCGGGACAGGTGCCTTCATGAACACTGAAGCTTTCTTT
CASRSGTGAFMNTEAFF
>TRBD1|TRBJ1-3|TRBV9|NA
TGTGCCAGCAGCATCGCCCCGGGACAGGGGACTGGAAACACCATATATTTT
CASSIAPGQGTGNTIYF
>NA|TRBJ1-1|TRBV5-1|NA
TGCGCCAGCAGCCCCGTTGGGCCCTCTTACACTGAAGCTTTCTTT
CASSPVGPSYTEAFF
>NA|TRBJ2-3|TRBV4-2|NA
TGTGCCAGCAGCGTTAAGCTCACAGATACGCAGTATTTT
CASSVKLTDTQYF
>TRBD1|TRBJ1-1|TRBV5-1|few
TGCGCCAGCAGCGGACAGGGGGCGAACACTGAAGCTTTCTTT
CASSGQGANTEAFF
>TRBD2|TRBJ2-1|TRBV28|NA
TGTGCCAGCAGTAACCCGGGTAGCGGGCCAGGGAGGGTGCAGTTCTTC
CASSNPGSGPGRVQFF
>NA|TRBJ2-3|TRBV9|NA
TGTGCCAGCAGCGAGCACACAGATACGCAGTATTTT
CASSEHTDTQYF
>NA|TRBJ2-7|TRBV6-5|NA
TGTGCCAGCAGTTACTCATCGGGGGTTTACGAGCAGTACTTC
CASSYSSGVYEQYF
>TRBD2|TRBJ2-7|TRBV28|NA
TGTGCCAGCAGTTCAGGGACTAGCGGGTTCTCCTCCTACGAGCAGTACTTC
CASSSGTSGFSSYEQYF
>TRBD1|TRBJ2-5|TRBV30|NA
TGTGCCTGGGAGTCCCGGGACAGGGAAGAGACCCAGTACTTC
CAWESRDREETQYF
>NA|TRBJ1-2|TRBV28|NA
TGTGCCAGCAGCACCGACAGGCCGCCCGATAACTATGGCTACACCTTC
CASSTDRPPDNYGYTF
>NA|TRBJ2-1|TRBV4-1|NA
TGCGCCAGCAGAGACTTCAATGAGCAGTTCTTC
CASRDFNEQFF
>TRBD1|TRBJ2-2|TRBV30|NA
TGTGCCTGGGGGGGAGTCGGACAGGGGCACACCGGGGAGCTGTTTTTT
CAWGGVGQGHTGELFF
>NA|TRBJ2-7|TRBV25-1|NA
TGTGCCAGCAGTGACCTCTACGAGCAGTACTTC
CASSDLYEQYF
>NA|TRBJ1-1|TRBV27|NA
TGTGCCAGCAGTCCGCAGATGAACACTGAAGCTTTCTTT
CASSPQMNTEAFF
>TRBD1|TRBJ2-7|TRBV7-9|NA
TGTGCCAGCAGCCGCACCGGGACAGCGAGCTCCTACGAGCAGTACTTC
CASSRTGTASSYEQYF
>TRBD2|TRBJ2-3|TRBV4-1|once
TGCGCCAGCAGCCACCCACCGGGGAGGCGGGGGGTCTTTGATACGCAGTATTTT
CASSHPPGRRGVFDTQYF
>TRBD1|TRBJ2-7|TRBV6-1|NA
TGTGCCAGCAGTGCGAGACAGGGGGCTGGCTACGAGCAGTACTTC
CASSARQGAGYEQYF